These T cell receptor beta chains were read from a single sample in a study of T cells in Graves' hyperthyroidism and ophthalmopathy. MiXCR was run by TCRdb on the multiplex PCR reads, yielding one entry per CDR3 protein. This table has 150,000 or so distinct CDR3 sequences, about 9% appearing once. Sequenced: blood. These receptors all stem from a woman under 30 with Graves' hyperthyroidism that later progressed to Graves' ophthalmopathy. Each CDR3 is given with its conserved first and last residue. Each record gives: J gene, D gene, clone size, V gene, CDR3 protein, CDR3 DNA. D genes are given only for firm matches. The size of a clone is reported for some rows only, either as once, few or many, or as a class for expanded clones.

TRBJ2-3 . . TRBV6-1 CASNGAMSRPHPQYF TGTGCCAGCAACGGAGCCATGAGCCGACCCCATCCGCAGTATTTT
TRBJ2-7 . many TRBV6-1 CASSAVGQYEQYF TGTGCCAGCAGTGCCGTAGGACAGTACGAGCAGTACTTC
TRBJ1-5 . many TRBV18 CASSPATDQPQHF TGTGCCAGCTCACCTGCAACGGATCAGCCCCAGCATTTT
TRBJ1-5 . many TRBV10-3 CAISDSQGQPQHF TGTGCCATCAGTGACTCACAGGGTCAGCCCCAGCATTTT
TRBJ2-3 TRBD1 many TRBV6-1 CASRINRGDTQYF TGTGCCAGCAGAATTAACAGGGGGGATACGCAGTATTTT
TRBJ1-3 . many TRBV2 CATGGGNTIYF TGTGCCACAGGAGGGGGGAACACCATATATTTT
TRBJ2-7 . few TRBV3-1 CASSQDGGPYEQYF TGTGCCAGCAGCCAAGATGGGGGCCCCTACGAGCAGTACTTC
TRBJ2-1 . many TRBV20-1 CSARDFAGGIYNEQFF TGCAGTGCTAGAGATTTCGCAGGGGGGATTTACAATGAGCAGTTCTTC
TRBJ1-4 TRBD1 few TRBV19 CASSQALGTGGEKLFF TGTGCCAGTAGTCAAGCTCTAGGGACAGGTGGGGAAAAACTGTTTTTT
TRBJ2-2 . . TRBV5-4 CASSLARGTTGELFF TGTGCCAGCAGCTTGGCCAGGGGTACAACCGGGGAGCTGTTTTTT
TRBJ1-3 . few TRBV30 CAWSRAYGNTIYF TGTGCCTGGAGTAGGGCTTACGGAAACACCATATATTTT
TRBJ1-1 . many TRBV11-3 CASSTHKNTEAFF TGTGCCAGCAGCACCCACAAGAACACTGAAGCTTTCTTT
TRBJ1-5 . . TRBV4-2 CASSQEYLSNQPQHF TGTGCCAGCAGCCAAGAATATCTTAGCAATCAGCCCCAGCATTTT
TRBJ2-3 . many TRBV7-3 CASSLIGSGDTQYF TGTGCCAGCAGCTTAATTGGCAGCGGAGATACGCAGTATTTT
TRBJ2-7 . many TRBV7-2 CASSLDSFQTYEQYF TGTGCCAGCAGCTTAGACAGTTTTCAAACCTACGAGCAGTACTTC
TRBJ2-1 . many TRBV28 CASTHRESYNEQFF TGTGCCAGCACCCACAGGGAGTCCTACAATGAGCAGTTCTTC
TRBJ2-7 TRBD1 . TRBV30 CAWSVSLDRGYEQYF TGTGCCTGGAGTGTAAGCCTGGACAGGGGCTACGAGCAGTACTTC
TRBJ1-5 . many TRBV28 CASSLGTGMGNQPQHF TGTGCCAGCAGTTTAGGTACGGGCATGGGCAATCAGCCCCAGCATTTT
TRBJ1-2 . many TRBV12-3/TRBV12-4 CASSSGDGYTF TGTGCCAGCAGTTCAGGGGACGGCTACACCTTC
TRBJ2-3 . many TRBV7-7 CASSRIRSGTDTQYF TGTGCCAGCAGCCGAATCCGGTCAGGTACAGATACGCAGTATTTT
TRBJ1-5 . many TRBV9 CASSVEGGNQPQHF TGTGCCAGCAGCGTAGAAGGGGGCAATCAGCCCCAGCATTTT
TRBJ2-1 . many TRBV20-1 CSAMDGGAYNEQFF TGCAGTGCTATGGATGGGGGGGCGTACAATGAGCAGTTCTTC
TRBJ2-1 TRBD2 many TRBV7-6 CASSLARLAGYNEQFF TGTGCCAGCAGCTTAGCCCGACTAGCGGGGTACAATGAGCAGTTCTTC
TRBJ1-5 . many TRBV27 CASSFIGTEVGQPQHF TGTGCCAGCAGTTTTATAGGGACCGAGGTGGGGCAGCCCCAGCATTTT
TRBJ1-2 . few TRBV27 CASSLLGSSRSIVPYGYTF TGTGCCAGCAGTTTATTGGGCTCCTCCCGCTCAATTGTGCCGTATGGCTACACCTTC
TRBJ2-1 TRBD2 few TRBV18 CASSQTKREGNEQFF TGTGCCAGCTCACAGACAAAGCGGGAGGGTAATGAGCAGTTCTTC
TRBJ1-5 . many TRBV2 CASSDNGVEQPQHF TGTGCCAGCAGTGATAACGGGGTCGAGCAGCCCCAGCATTTT
TRBJ2-3 . many TRBV11-2 CASSLVGPGDTQYF TGTGCCAGCAGCTTAGTCGGCCCCGGGGATACGCAGTATTTT
TRBJ1-1 . . TRBV25-1 CARDSNTETFF TGTGCCAGGGATTCGAACACTGAAACTTTCTTT
TRBJ2-1 . few TRBV19 CANSSPQGTYNEQFF TGTGCCAATTCAAGCCCCCAAGGGACCTACAATGAGCAGTTCTTC
TRBJ1-5 . many TRBV7-9 CASSLVGGEPQHF TGTGCCAGCAGCTTAGTTGGGGGTGAGCCCCAGCATTTT
TRBJ1-1 . many TRBV30 CAWNEVEVASLSTEAFF TGTGCCTGGAATGAAGTGGAGGTTGCAAGTTTAAGCACTGAAGCTTTCTTT
TRBJ1-2 . many TRBV30 CAWSVGSPGYTF TGTGCCTGGAGTGTCGGCAGTCCGGGCTACACCTTC
TRBJ1-1 . many TRBV5-8 CASSCPGNTEAFF TGTGCCAGCAGCTGTCCGGGGAACACTGAAGCTTTCTTT
TRBJ2-3 . many TRBV5-1 CASGLSDPRDTQYF TGCGCCAGCGGACTTAGCGACCCGAGGGATACGCAGTATTTT
TRBJ1-1 . many TRBV2 CASSAIDDSTEAFF TGTGCCAGCAGTGCGATAGACGATAGCACTGAAGCTTTCTTT
TRBJ2-3 . . TRBV7-9 CASTPPFGETDTQYF TGTGCCAGCACCCCTCCCTTCGGGGAAACAGATACGCAGTATTTT
TRBJ1-4 TRBD1 many TRBV14 CASSLNRGRYEKLFF TGTGCCAGCAGCCTCAACAGGGGACGATATGAAAAACTGTTTTTT
TRBJ2-2 . . TRBV9 CASTSRTGELFF TGTGCCAGCACCTCAAGAACCGGGGAGCTGTTTTTT
TRBJ1-1 . many TRBV5-1 CASSLGPDGGLNTEAFF TGCGCCAGCAGCTTGGGACCGGATGGTGGCCTGAACACTGAAGCTTTCTTT
TRBJ1-2 . many TRBV2 CASSESRRGYTF TGTGCCAGCAGTGAATCGCGTCGTGGCTACACCTTC
TRBJ1-5 . many TRBV3-1 CASSQEGPSNQPQHF TGTGCCAGCAGCCAAGAGGGCCCCAGCAATCAGCCCCAGCATTTT
TRBJ2-2 . . TRBV19 CASSIAGRGELFF TGTGCCAGTAGTATAGCGGGACGCGGGGAACTGTTTTTT
TRBJ2-7 TRBD2 few TRBV5-6 CASSLFEGLAGGEQYF TGTGCCAGCAGCTTGTTCGAGGGACTAGCGGGAGGCGAGCAGTACTTC
TRBJ1-2 . many TRBV30 CARSIRYGYTF TGTGCCAGGTCCATCCGCTATGGCTACACCTTC
TRBJ1-1 . many TRBV11-2 CASSLAAGWGTEAFF TGTGCCAGCAGCTTAGCGGCCGGGTGGGGCACTGAAGCTTTCTTT
TRBJ2-7 . many TRBV2 CASSEREGIYEQYF TGTGCCAGCAGTGAAAGAGAGGGGATCTACGAGCAGTACTTC
TRBJ1-4 . many TRBV3-1 CASSRQETNEKLFF TGTGCCAGCAGCCGACAGGAAACTAATGAAAAACTGTTTTTT
TRBJ2-3 TRBD2 many TRBV10-3 CAITGTSGRDPNTDTQYF TGTGCCATCACCGGGACTAGCGGGAGAGATCCAAACACAGATACGCAGTATTTT
TRBJ2-2 TRBD2 many TRBV28 CASTAGVRTGELFF TGTGCCAGCACCGCGGGGGTTCGAACCGGGGAGCTGTTTTTT
TRBJ2-1 . many TRBV7-9 CASSPTKGRGKDNEQFF TGTGCCAGCAGCCCAACTAAGGGGAGGGGGAAAGACAATGAGCAGTTCTTC
TRBJ1-2 . many TRBV7-8 CASTPGTDYGYTF TGTGCCAGCACCCCGGGGACCGATTATGGCTACACCTTC
TRBJ2-7 TRBD2 many TRBV12-3/TRBV12-4 CASSLVAGGFNEQYF TGTGCCAGCAGTTTAGTAGCGGGAGGTTTCAACGAGCAGTACTTC
TRBJ2-3 . many TRBV28 CASSDVADQTDTQYF TGTGCCAGCAGTGATGTGGCGGATCAGACAGATACGCAGTATTTT
TRBJ1-5 TRBD1 many TRBV6-1 CASRPLTGVSQPQHF TGTGCCAGCAGGCCCCTGACAGGGGTTTCCCAGCCCCAGCATTTT
TRBJ2-2 TRBD2 few TRBV20-1 CSAISGRSSGELFF TGCAGTGCCATTAGCGGGAGATCGAGCGGGGAGCTGTTTTTT
TRBJ1-1 . . TRBV5-4 CASSLARAGEAFF TGTGCCAGCAGCTTGGCCAGAGCAGGGGAAGCTTTCTTT
TRBJ2-7 . many TRBV6-1 CASSHRDVSYEQYF TGTGCCAGCAGCCACCGGGACGTGTCCTACGAGCAGTACTTC
TRBJ2-1 . many TRBV7-9 CASSFWGINEQFF TGTGCCAGCAGCTTTTGGGGTATCAATGAGCAGTTCTTC
TRBJ2-7 . many TRBV19 CASSPQGYEQYF TGTGCCAGCAGCCCACAGGGCTACGAGCAGTACTTC